Listed here are 24 T cell receptor beta chains from one sample, sequenced in a study of beta chain features in type 1 diabetes (dated by TCRdb to about 2018). The library was made by the immunoSEQ multiplex PCR assay. All of the isolated RNA was reverse transcribed with the High Capacity cDNA Reverse Transcription Kit, so expressed TCRB transcripts were sequenced. The immuneACCESS repertoire file appears here via TCRdb, limited to in-frame rearrangements. These files lack a portion of the clones; in checked studies, under half of the deficit traces to unresolved V genes, and the cause of the others is not known. For this sample there are about 240,000 clones; 25% to 35% appear just once. The ten biggest clones cover 4% of the sample. The sequenced material came from central memory CD4+ T cells from blood. Receptor source: a man aged 30-40 years in good health.

The sample holds many counts of this clone. The CDR3 is CATSSGGLETQYF. The DNA for the CDR3 is TGTGCCACCAGCAGTGGGGGATTAGAGACCCAGTACTTC. The gene calls are TRBV15 and TRBJ2-5; D assignment may be TRBD1 or TRBD2 (5 bases each). Trimming pared 3 bases from V and 4 bases from J, leaving 9 bases between. CDR1 is LNHNV, CDR2 YYDKDF, per germline (reference sequence). The CDR3 consists of 13 residues.

This clone has just a few counts. The chain joins TRBV7-8 to TRBJ2-5; 7 bases match TRBD1. The germline gives CDR1 SGHVS, CDR2 FQNEAQ. CDR3 length: 15 residues. The J segment lost 1 base and the V segment lost 6 bases, leaving 8 bases of the junction unmatched. DNA for the CDR3: TGTGCCAGCAGGCCTAGGGGGACAGCCCAAGAGACCCAGTACTTC. As protein: CASRPRGTAQETQYF.

This chain links TRBV2 with TRBJ2-4; 9 bases agree with TRBD1. The junction had 2 bases not matched to a gene; V was cut back by 8 bases and J by 3 bases. Germline V CDR1 and CDR2: SNHLY, FYNNEI. CDR3 length: 13 amino acids. The CDR3 here is CASRDRDKNIQYF. As DNA, the CDR3 is TGTGCCAGCCGGGACAGGGACAAAAACATTCAGTACTTC. The full variable domain, its missing parts supplied by reference TRBV2 and TRBJ2-4, is EPEVTQTPSHQVTQMGQEVILRCVPISNHLYFYWYRQILGQKVEFLVSFYNNEISEKSEIFDDQFSVERPDGSNFTLKIRSTKLEDSAMYFCASRDRDKNIQYFGAGTRLSVL.

The chain carries TRBV29-1 and TRBJ2-1; D possibly corresponds to TRBD2 (6 bases). Trimming took off 4 bases at V and 4 bases at J, with 23 bases between the two ends. The germline V gene has CDR1 SQVTM and CDR2 ANQGSEA. This CDR3 has 17 amino acids. CDR3 loop: CSVVGSGPGGVYNEQFF. CDR3 sequence (DNA): TGCAGCGTTGTGGGGAGCGGGCCCGGTGGGGTTTACAATGAGCAGTTCTTC.

As for this clone: A junction end diverges from the germline sequence, so it may reflect a read error. The chain joins TRBV20-1 to TRBJ1-2, with 7 bases lining up with TRBD1. This CDR3 spans 11 amino acids. CDR1 DFQATT and CDR2 SNEGSKA come from the germline V gene (reference sequence). The CDR3 nucleotides are TGCAGTGCTAGGGCGGGGACAGCCTCTGTCTTC. This gives the protein CSARAGTASVF.

The CDR3 DNA reads as TGTGCCAGCAGCCCGCTATCCGGGACAGGCCAAGAGACCCAGTACTTC. Protein product: CASSPLSGTGQETQYF. The chain uses TRBV11-2 and TRBJ2-5, with TRBD1 identical over 8 bases. In germline, CDR1 is SGHAT, CDR2 FQNNGV. The length of the CDR3 is 16 residues. After removal of 5 bases from V and 1 base from J, the junction contained 9 bases not matched to a gene.

This clone was seen ten or more times. The V and J genes are TRBV29-1 and TRBJ2-1; D may be TRBD1 (6 bases). V was shortened by 3 bases and J by 9 bases, with 15 bases between the two germline ends. This CDR3 is built from 13 residues. Germline values: CDR1 SQVTM, CDR2 ANQGSEA. CDR3 sequence: CSVETGLSGEQFF. As DNA, the CDR3 is TGCAGCGTTGAGACAGGACTTTCGGGTGAGCAGTTCTTC.

In this sample, this clone turned up a few times. This chain links TRBV7-2 with TRBJ2-7; 15 positions match TRBD2. The CDR3 covers 15 residues. Germline V gene sequence: CDR1 SGHTA, CDR2 FQGNSA. V lost 5 bases and J lost 7; bases outside the gene matches: 6. CDR3 coding DNA: TGTGCCAGCAGCCAGGGGACTAGCGGGAGGCGGGAGCAGTACTTC. This sequence encodes CASSQGTSGRREQYF.

In its sample, this clone was seen a few times. This chain uses TRBV30 with TRBJ1-1; D might be TRBD1 (6 bases). The germline gives CDR1 GTSNPN, CDR2 SVGIG (reference sequence). Trimming stripped 2 bases from V and 5 bases from J, with 9 bases between. The CDR3 length is 12 residues. CDR3 sequence: CAWSRQATEAFF. The CDR3 region has the DNA TGTGCCTGGAGTAGACAGGCTACTGAAGCTTTCTTT.

The V and J genes are TRBV9 and TRBJ2-5; TRBD1 is a possible D gene (6 bases). CDR1 is SGDLS, CDR2 YYNGEE, per germline. Trimming left V 4 bases short and J 1 base short, with 14 bases between. This CDR3 contains 15 residues. The CDR3 loop reads CASSQDGQPQETQYF. CDR3 nucleotide sequence: TGTGCCAGCAGCCAAGACGGACAGCCCCAAGAGACCCAGTACTTC.

The chain employs TRBV18 and TRBJ1-1; D unclear. This CDR3 region has 13 residues. The V end lost 3 bases, the J end lost 6 bases, and 11 bases lay between the germline ends. Per the germline V gene, CDR1 is KGHSH and CDR2 is LQKENI. CDR3 nucleotides: TGTGCCAGCTCACCCGGGCTAGTAGCTGAAGCTTTCTTT. Its protein is CASSPGLVAEAFF.

This clone appeared many times. The J gene is TRBJ1-1, the V gene TRBV30; 7 bases agree with TRBD1. V trimming: 2 bases; J trimming: 1 base; junction bases outside the gene matches: 13. CDR1 is GTSNPN, CDR2 SVGIG, per germline (reference sequence). The CDR3 covers 17 residues. This CDR3 reads CAWSRPPDRKTNTEAFF. The CDR3 DNA reads as TGTGCCTGGAGTCGCCCTCCGGACAGGAAAACGAACACTGAAGCTTTCTTT. Filled out from reference TRBV30 and TRBJ1-1, the complete variable domain reads SQTIHQWPATLVQPVGSPLSLECTVEGTSNPNLYWYRQAAGRGLQLLFYSVGIGQISSEVPQNLSASRPQDRQFILSSKKLLLSDSGFYLCAWSRPPDRKTNTEAFFGQGTRLTVV.

Regarding this clone: The junction does not match germline at one end; this may be a read error. The rearrangement links TRBV29-1 to TRBJ1-2, with D hard to call. The V gene's germline CDR1 is SQVTM and CDR2 ANQGSEA. The CDR3 runs 13 residues. The CDR3 is CSGEGGTGNGYTF. The CDR3 DNA reads as TGCAGCGGTGAAGGTGGCACCGGCAATGGCTACACCTTC.

This clone was seen only a few times. The genes are TRBV5-6 and TRBJ2-1, with 10 bases lining up with TRBD1. The CDR3 is 15 residues long. The junction had 4 bases not matched to a gene; V was cut back by 3 bases and J by 4 bases. Germline V lookup: CDR1 SGHDT, CDR2 YYEEEE. The CDR3 protein is CASSSRQGAYNEQFF. DNA for the CDR3: TGTGCCAGCAGCTCCCGACAGGGGGCGTACAATGAGCAGTTCTTC. The full variable domain, in which reference TRBV5-6 and TRBJ2-1 provide the parts outside the CDR3, is DAGVTQSPTHLIKTRGQQVTLRCSPKSGHDTVSWYQQALGQGPQFIFQYYEEEERQRGNFPDRFSGHQFPNYSSELNVNALLLGDSALYLCASSSRQGAYNEQFFGPGTRLTVL.

The V and J genes are TRBV4-2 and TRBJ2-1, with D possibly matching TRBD1 (5 bases). Per the germline V gene, CDR1 is LGHNA and CDR2 is YNFKEQ. The CDR3 spans 15 residues. V lost 1 base to trimming and J lost 1 base, with 8 bases between them. CDR3 sequence reads: CASSQVTASYNEQFF. In DNA form, the CDR3 reads TGTGCCAGCAGCCAAGTGACAGCTTCCTACAATGAGCAGTTCTTC.

The chain recombines TRBV5-6 with TRBJ2-6; D might be TRBD1 (6 bases). V shed 4 bases and J shed 4 bases, with 12 bases lying between them. Germline CDR1 and CDR2: SGHDT and YYEEEE. The length of the CDR3 is 15 residues. CDR3 residues: CASSADRLGANVLTF. CDR3 DNA: TGTGCCAGCAGCGCCGACAGGCTGGGGGCCAACGTCCTGACTTTC.

This sequence joins TRBV5-4 and TRBJ2-3, with D maybe TRBD1 (5 bases). Germline V gene sequence: CDR1 SGHNT, CDR2 YYREEE (reference sequence). Trimming removed 4 bases from V and 2 bases from J, with 20 bases in between. This CDR3 spans 17 amino acids. CDR3 DNA: TGTGCCAGCAGCGGCTACGGATGGGGCTCTGACACAGATACGCAGTATTTT. Residues: CASSGYGWGSDTDTQYF.

This clone was seen only a few times. The chain combines TRBV5-1 with TRBJ2-1; 7 bases are shared with TRBD2. The CDR3 contains 15 residues. Germline trimming cut 0 bases from V and 5 bases from J; bases unmatched to any gene: 5. Looked up from germline, CDR1 is SGHRS and CDR2 is YFSETQ. The CDR3 region has the DNA TGCGCCAGCAGCTTGGTCTCTAGCGGCAACAATGAGCAGTTCTTC. It translates to CASSLVSSGNNEQFF.

V usage is TRBV18 and J usage is TRBJ2-7, with 9 bases lining up with TRBD1. Germline V gene lookup returns CDR1 KGHSH and CDR2 LQKENI. V was clipped by 4 bases and J by 5 bases; unmatched bases: 9. The CDR3 runs 15 residues. This chain's CDR3 is CASSLQGASGNEQYF. The CDR3 DNA reads as TGTGCCAGCTCACTACAGGGGGCGTCCGGCAACGAGCAGTACTTC.

This clone was recorded a few times. Written as DNA, the CDR3 is TGTGCCAGCAGTGAGACTAGCGGGGACTACTCCTACGAGCAGTACTTC. It encodes CASSETSGDYSYEQYF. The chain carries TRBV6-1 and TRBJ2-7; 11 positions match TRBD2. The V gene end was trimmed by 3 bases and the J gene end by 0 bases; junction bases not matched to a gene: 4. The V gene's germline CDR1 is MNHNS and CDR2 SASEGT. The CDR3 has 16 amino acids.

The chain recombines TRBV5-1 with TRBJ2-7; 9 nucleotides agree with TRBD1. With 0 bases clipped from V and 7 bases from J, the junction kept 8 bases outside the gene matches. Germline CDR1 reads SGHRS; CDR2 reads YFSETQ. The CDR3 length is 15 residues. The CDR3 reads CASSLEGQGRTEQYF. DNA of the CDR3: TGCGCCAGCAGCTTGGAGGGACAGGGTAGAACTGAGCAGTACTTC.

CDR3 residues: CASSLDRGYDEQYF. The DNA of the CDR3 is TGTGCCAGCAGCTTGGACAGGGGATACGACGAGCAGTACTTC. V gene TRBV7-8 combines with J gene TRBJ2-5; TRBD1 aligns across 9 bases. The closer fit of TRBJ2-7 to the DNA end suggests the J call may be wrong. Germline CDR1 reads SGHVS; CDR2 reads FQNEAQ. The CDR3 length is 14 residues.

This chain uses TRBV30 with TRBJ2-5, with no clear D. Germline loops: CDR1 GTSNPN, CDR2 SVGIG (reference sequence). Trimming removed 0 bases from V and 2 bases from J, with 7 bases in between. This CDR3 is 13 amino acids long. The CDR3 nucleotides read TGTGCCTGGAGTGTAACCGTTCAAGAGACCCAGTACTTC. It yields the protein CAWSVTVQETQYF.

The rearrangement links TRBV9 to TRBJ2-4; possible D gene TRBD1, 5 bases. The CDR3 sequence is 16 residues long. Germline V gene data show CDR1 as SGDLS and CDR2 as YYNGEE. Trimming took 0 bases from V and 4 from J, leaving 14 bases between them. CDR3 nucleotide sequence: TGTGCCAGCAGCGTAGCGGCACGGAAGGGGAAAAACATTCAGTACTTC. This gives the protein CASSVAARKGKNIQYF. Supplemented by reference TRBV9 and TRBJ2-4, the full variable domain reads DSGVTQTPKHLITATGQRVTLRCSPRSGDLSVYWYQQSLDQGLQFLIQYYNGEERAKGNILERFSAQQFPDLHSELNLSSLELGDSALYFCASSVAARKGKNIQYFGAGTRLSVL.